This T cell receptor beta chain comes out of a study of T cell repertoires in cytomegalovirus infection. Whole-study context: CMV epitopes, recently identified HLA-C-restricted and well-studied HLA-B-restricted, were used. Both CMV infection and a matching HLA type were indicated by public TCR beta signatures.

Germline V gene data show CDR1 as MGHRA and CDR2 as YSYEKL. The CDR3 loop spans 13 amino acids. Losses at the gene ends were 6 bases for V and 6 bases for J; bases not matched to a gene: 1. Study-wide findings and caveats: Dominating the ex vivo response were HLA-C-restricted CMV-specific TCR beta clonotypes. Pooled public TCR beta family frequency picked out CMV carriers with the relevant HLA.

MiXCR, run by TCRdb on the reads, gives a single entry per CDR3 protein. The top ten clones hold approximately 13% of a sample with around 800,000 distinct CDR3 sequences, roughly 33% of them seen once. Comments on this clonotype: Its antigen is unidentified.

The chain recombines TRBV4-1 with TRBJ2-2, with 10 bases matching TRBD1. Sequenced here: cultured CD8+ T cells from PBMCs, sampled from culture after CMV antigen stimulation. This sequence originates from a human donor in good health (CMV status not recorded). Some clones in this sample may be carry-over from other donors' samples. The CDR3 nucleotides are TGCGCCAGCAGAGGACAGGGGGCCGGGGAGCTGTTTTTT. Its translation is CASRGQGAGELFF.